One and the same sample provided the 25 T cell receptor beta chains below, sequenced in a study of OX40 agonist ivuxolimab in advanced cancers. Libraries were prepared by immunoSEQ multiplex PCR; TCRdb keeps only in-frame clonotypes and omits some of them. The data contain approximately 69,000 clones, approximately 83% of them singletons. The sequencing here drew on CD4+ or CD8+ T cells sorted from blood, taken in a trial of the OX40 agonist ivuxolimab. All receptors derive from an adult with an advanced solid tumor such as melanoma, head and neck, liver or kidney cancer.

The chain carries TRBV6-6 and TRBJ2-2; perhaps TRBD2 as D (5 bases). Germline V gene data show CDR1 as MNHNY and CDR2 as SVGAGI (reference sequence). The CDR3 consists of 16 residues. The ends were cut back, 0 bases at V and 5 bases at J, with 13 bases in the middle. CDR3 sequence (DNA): TGTGCCAGCAGTTACTCGTCCCTAGCACTTACCGGGGAGCTGTTTTTT. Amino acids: CASSYSSLALTGELFF.

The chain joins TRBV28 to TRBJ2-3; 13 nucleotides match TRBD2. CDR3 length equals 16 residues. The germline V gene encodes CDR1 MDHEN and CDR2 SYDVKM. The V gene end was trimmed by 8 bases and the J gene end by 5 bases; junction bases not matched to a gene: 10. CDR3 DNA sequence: TGTGCCAGCCCACCGGGACTAGCGGGATTCGAAGATACGCAGTATTTT. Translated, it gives CASPPGLAGFEDTQYF. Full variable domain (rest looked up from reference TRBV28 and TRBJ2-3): DVKVTQSSRYLVKRTGEKVFLECVQDMDHENMFWYRQDPGLGLRLIYFSYDVKMKEKGDIPEGYSVSREKKERFSLILESASTNQTSMYLCASPPGLAGFEDTQYFGPGTRLTVL.

DNA of the CDR3: TGTGCCAGCAGCTCGGACGCATCCCGGGAGGAGCAGTTCTTC. Amino acid sequence: CASSSDASREEQFF. The chain is built from TRBV7-2 and TRBJ2-1; tentative D call: TRBD2 (6 bases). Germline V gene sequence: CDR1 SGHTA, CDR2 FQGNSA. Trimming stripped 4 bases from V and 10 bases from J, with 17 bases between. The CDR3 has 14 residues.

CDR3 sequence reads: CASSRSDVGNAKNIQYF. CDR3 sequence (DNA): TGCGCCAGCAGCCGGTCCGACGTAGGTAACGCCAAAAACATTCAGTACTTC. The J gene is TRBJ2-4, the V gene TRBV5-1; D remains unclear. The CDR3 has 17 amino acids. V was trimmed by 4 bases and J by 1 base, leaving 18 bases between them. Germline loops: CDR1 SGHRS, CDR2 YFSETQ.

As DNA, the CDR3 is TGTGCCAGCAGCCTGGACGGAGGAACGTTTGAGCAGTTCTTC. It is translated as CASSLDGGTFEQFF. This chain joins TRBV7-2 and TRBJ2-1; a possible D gene is TRBD2 (5 bases). The ends were cut back, 5 bases at V and 9 bases at J, with 17 bases in the middle. CDR3 size: 14 residues. CDR1 is SGHTA and CDR2 is FQGNSA in the germline V gene.

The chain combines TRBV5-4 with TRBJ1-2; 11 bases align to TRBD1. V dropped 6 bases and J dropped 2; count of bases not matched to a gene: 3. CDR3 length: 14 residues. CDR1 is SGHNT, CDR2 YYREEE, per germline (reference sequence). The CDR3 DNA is TGTGCCAGCAAGGGACAGGGGGTAAACTATGGCTACACCTTC. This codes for CASKGQGVNYGYTF.

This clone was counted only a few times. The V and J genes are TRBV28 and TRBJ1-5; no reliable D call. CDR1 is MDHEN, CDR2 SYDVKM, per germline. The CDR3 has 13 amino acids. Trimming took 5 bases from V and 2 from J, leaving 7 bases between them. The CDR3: CASSVYGNQPQHF. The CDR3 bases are TGTGCCAGCAGTGTATATGGCAATCAGCCCCAGCATTTT.

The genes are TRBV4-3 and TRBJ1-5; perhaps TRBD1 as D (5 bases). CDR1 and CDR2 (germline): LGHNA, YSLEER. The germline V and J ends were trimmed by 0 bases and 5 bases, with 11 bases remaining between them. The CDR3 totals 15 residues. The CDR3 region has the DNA TGCGCCAGCAGCCAAGATGCAGAGGGGTATCAGCCCCAGCATTTT. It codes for CASSQDAEGYQPQHF.

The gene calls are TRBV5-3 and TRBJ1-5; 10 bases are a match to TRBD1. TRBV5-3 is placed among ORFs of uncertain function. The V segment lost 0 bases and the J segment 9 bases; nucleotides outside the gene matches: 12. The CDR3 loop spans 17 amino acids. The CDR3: CARSLGRTGGPRWPQHF. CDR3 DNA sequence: TGTGCCAGAAGCTTGGGAAGGACAGGGGGTCCCCGGTGGCCCCAGCATTTT.

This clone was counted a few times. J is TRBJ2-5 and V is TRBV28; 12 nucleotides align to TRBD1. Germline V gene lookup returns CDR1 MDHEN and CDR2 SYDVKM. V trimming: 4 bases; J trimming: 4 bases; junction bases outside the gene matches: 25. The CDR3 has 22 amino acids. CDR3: CASSYLYPFGTGGERSRETQYF. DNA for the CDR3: TGTGCCAGCAGTTACCTCTACCCCTTCGGGACAGGGGGCGAGAGGTCGAGAGAGACCCAGTACTTC. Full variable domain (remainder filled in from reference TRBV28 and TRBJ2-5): DVKVTQSSRYLVKRTGEKVFLECVQDMDHENMFWYRQDPGLGLRLIYFSYDVKMKEKGDIPEGYSVSREKKERFSLILESASTNQTSMYLCASSYLYPFGTGGERSRETQYFGPGTRLLVL.

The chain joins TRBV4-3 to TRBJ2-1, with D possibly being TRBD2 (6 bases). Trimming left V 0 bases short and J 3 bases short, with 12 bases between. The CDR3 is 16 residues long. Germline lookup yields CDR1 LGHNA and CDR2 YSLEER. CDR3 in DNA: TGCGCCAGCAGCCAAGATTATACAGCGGGCTACAATGAGCAGTTCTTC. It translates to CASSQDYTAGYNEQFF.

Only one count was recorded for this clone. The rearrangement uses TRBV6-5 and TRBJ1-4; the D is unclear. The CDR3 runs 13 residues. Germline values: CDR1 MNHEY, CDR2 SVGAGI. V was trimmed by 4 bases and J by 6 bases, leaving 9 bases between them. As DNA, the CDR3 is TGTGCCAGCAGTTCGGGGATTGATGAAAAACTGTTTTTT. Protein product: CASSSGIDEKLFF.

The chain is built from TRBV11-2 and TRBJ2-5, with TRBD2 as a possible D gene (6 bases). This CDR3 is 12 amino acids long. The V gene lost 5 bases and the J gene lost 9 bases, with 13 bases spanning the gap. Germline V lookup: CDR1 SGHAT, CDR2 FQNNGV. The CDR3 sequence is CASSIRRASQYF. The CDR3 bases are TGTGCCAGCAGCATCCGGAGGGCTTCCCAGTACTTC.

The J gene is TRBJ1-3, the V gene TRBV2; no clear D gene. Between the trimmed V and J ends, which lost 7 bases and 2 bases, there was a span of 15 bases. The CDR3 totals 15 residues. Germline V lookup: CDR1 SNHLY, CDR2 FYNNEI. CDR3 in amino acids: CASIRTGNPGNTIYF. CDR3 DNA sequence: TGTGCCAGCATTAGAACGGGGAACCCTGGAAACACCATATATTTT.

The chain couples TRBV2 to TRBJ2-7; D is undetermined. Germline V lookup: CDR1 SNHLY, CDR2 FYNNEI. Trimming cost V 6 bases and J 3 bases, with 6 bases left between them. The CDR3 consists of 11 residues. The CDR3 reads CASRTYYEQYF. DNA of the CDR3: TGTGCCAGCAGGACTTACTACGAGCAGTACTTC.

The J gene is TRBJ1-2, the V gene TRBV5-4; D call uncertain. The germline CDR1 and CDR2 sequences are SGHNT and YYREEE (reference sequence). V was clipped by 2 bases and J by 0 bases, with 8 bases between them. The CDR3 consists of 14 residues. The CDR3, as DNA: TGTGCCAGCAGCTTAAGCGGTCCTAACTATGGCTACACCTTC. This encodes CASSLSGPNYGYTF.

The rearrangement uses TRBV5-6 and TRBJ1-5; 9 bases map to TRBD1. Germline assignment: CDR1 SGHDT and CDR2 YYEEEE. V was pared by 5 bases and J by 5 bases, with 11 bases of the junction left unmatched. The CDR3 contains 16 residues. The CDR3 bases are TGTGCCAGCAGTTACGGGACAGGGAAAGGGGATCAGCCCCAGCATTTT. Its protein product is CASSYGTGKGDQPQHF.

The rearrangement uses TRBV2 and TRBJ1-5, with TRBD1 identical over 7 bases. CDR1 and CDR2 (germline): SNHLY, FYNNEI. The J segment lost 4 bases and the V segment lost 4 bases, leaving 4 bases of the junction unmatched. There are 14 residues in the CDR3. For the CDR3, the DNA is TGTGCCAGCAGTGTCCAACAGGGGAATCAGCCCCAGCATTTT. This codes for CASSVQQGNQPQHF.

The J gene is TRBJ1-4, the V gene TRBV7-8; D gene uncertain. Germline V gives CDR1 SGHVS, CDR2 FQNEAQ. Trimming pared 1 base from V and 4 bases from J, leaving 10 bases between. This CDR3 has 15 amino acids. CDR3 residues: CASSLVSGFNEKLFF. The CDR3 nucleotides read TGTGCCAGCAGCTTAGTTTCAGGCTTTAATGAAAAACTGTTTTTT. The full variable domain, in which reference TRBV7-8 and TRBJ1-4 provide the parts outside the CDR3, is GAGVSQSPRYKVAKRGQDVALRCDPISGHVSLFWYQQALGQGPEFLTYFQNEAQLDKSGLPSDRFFAERPEGSVSTLKIQRTQQEDSAVYLCASSLVSGFNEKLFFGSGTQLSVL.

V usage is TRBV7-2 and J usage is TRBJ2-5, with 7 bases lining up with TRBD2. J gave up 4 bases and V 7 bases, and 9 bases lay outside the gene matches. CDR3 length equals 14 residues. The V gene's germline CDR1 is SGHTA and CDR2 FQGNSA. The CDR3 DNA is TGTGCCAGCAATCGGGACTACCGTGGAGAGACCCAGTACTTC. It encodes CASNRDYRGETQYF.

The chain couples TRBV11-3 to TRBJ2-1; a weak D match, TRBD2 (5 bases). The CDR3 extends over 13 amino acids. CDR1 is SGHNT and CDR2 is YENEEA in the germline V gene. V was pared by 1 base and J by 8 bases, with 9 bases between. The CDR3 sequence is CASSLGEQHEQFF. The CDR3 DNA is TGTGCCAGCAGCTTAGGGGAGCAGCATGAGCAGTTCTTC.

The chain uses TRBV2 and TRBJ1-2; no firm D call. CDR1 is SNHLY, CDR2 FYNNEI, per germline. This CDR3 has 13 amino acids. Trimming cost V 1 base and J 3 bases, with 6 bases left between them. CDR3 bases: TGTGCCAGCAGTGAAGAGGCGTACTATGGCTACACCTTC. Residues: CASSEEAYYGYTF.

The DNA of the CDR3 is TGCGCCAGCAGGCCAACCGGGACACGGGACACCTACAATGAGCAGTTCTTC. It is translated as CASRPTGTRDTYNEQFF. The V and J genes are TRBV5-1 and TRBJ2-1, with D possibly matching TRBD1 (6 bases). The CDR3 sequence is 17 residues long. V gave up 5 bases and J gave up 2 bases, with 20 bases separating them. CDR1 and CDR2 from the germline V gene are SGHRS and YFSETQ. Supplemented by reference TRBV5-1 and TRBJ2-1, the full variable domain reads KAGVTQTPRYLIKTRGQQVTLSCSPISGHRSVSWYQQTPGQGLQFLFEYFSETQRNKGNFPGRFSGRQFSNSRSEMNVSTLELGDSALYLCASRPTGTRDTYNEQFFGPGTRLTVL.

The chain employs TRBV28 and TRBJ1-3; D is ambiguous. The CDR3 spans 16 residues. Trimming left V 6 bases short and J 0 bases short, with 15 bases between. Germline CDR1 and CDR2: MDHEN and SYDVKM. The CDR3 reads CASSPGEARSGNTIYF. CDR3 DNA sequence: TGTGCCAGCAGCCCTGGGGAGGCACGCTCTGGAAACACCATATATTTT.

CDR3: CASSQTDGGREKLFF. CDR3 coding DNA: TGCGCCAGCAGCCAAACGGACGGGGGGCGTGAAAAACTGTTTTTT. The J gene is TRBJ1-4, the V gene TRBV4-1; maybe TRBD1 (6 bases). The CDR3 contains 15 residues. Looked up from germline, CDR1 is MGHRA and CDR2 is YSYEKL. Trimming shortened V by 2 bases and J by 7 bases, and 14 bases separated the two germline ends.